Described below is a single T cell receptor beta chain sequence and its context. This clonotype has a count of ten or more. This clone's antigen is unknown. No base-level quality is on record; no much larger clone is a single base apart. The sample originates from a study of regulatory T cells in long-lasting Graves disease (dated by TCRdb to the early 2020s). As for the study more broadly: Antithyroid drugs had been taken for less than 3 months by newly diagnosed Graves' disease patients. This study used TCR sequencing and RNA sequencing of peripheral blood to compare persistent Graves' disease patients against newly diagnosed Graves' disease patients. A total of roughly 35 samples underwent TCR sequencing: around 13 from persistent and roughly 20 from newly diagnosed Graves' disease patients. The study was registered as a clinical trial and conducted in China. Overall study results and their limits: The authors noted that the small sample size was a limitation that may lower accuracy. Lower TCR Shannon entropy and fewer highly expanded clones were observed in persistent Graves' disease patients than in newly diagnosed patients, which suggested clonal expansion. Persistent patients shared more public clonotypes among themselves (2,741) than newly diagnosed patients did (about 970). Preferential use of TRBV28, TRBJ1-2 and TRBJ2-5 was observed in persistent disease, whereas TRBV20-1 and TRBJ2-1 were favored in newly diagnosed disease. Only peripheral blood was studied, because thyroid tissue, the primary lesion, was inaccessible. Sequencing and analysis were limited to the TCR beta chain.

In the paper's terms, the time point label means: newly diagnosed GD, antithyroid drugs for less than 3 months. RNA was extracted from PBMCs in TRIzol for both TCR sequencing and RNA sequencing. Graves' disease was diagnosed according to American Thyroid Association guidelines. Patients for the study were recruited at an endocrinology department in Xi'an, China. From each patient, approximately 9 milliliters of peripheral blood was collected into an EDTA anticoagulant tube. Ficoll Paque Plus density gradient separation was used to isolate PBMCs, and no further T cell sorting was performed. An Agilent 2100 Bioanalyzer and agarose gel were used to check RNA quality, while a NanoDrop 2000 measured RNA concentration. The method was multiplex PCR. Sequencing was carried out with an Illumina HiSeq 4000. iRepertoire HTBI primers and Arm-PCR amplification of CDR3 regions were used to construct TCR beta libraries. Before sequencing, the PCR products underwent gel purification. Regarding the original processing steps: Across samples, approximately 68 TRBV and 14 TRBJ segments were identified and used for gene usage analysis of CDR3 amino acid clonotypes. Filtered high-quality paired reads were merged into contigs using COPE and FqMerger. Contigs were aligned with BLAST to IMGT TRBV, TRBD and TRBJ reference genes, and CDR3 was defined per IMGT. Any clonotype with a frequency above 0.1% was counted as a highly expanded clone. Shannon entropy served as the measure of repertoire diversity, while the Gini coefficient captured V-J evenness. A clonotype found in more than one individual was treated as public. TCRdb trimmed public reads at Q25 via fastp, called clones via MiXCR and kept in-frame beta chains. Each record represents a unique CDR3 protein, reported with the most common genes and DNA among its rows. V and J calls and clone size were set by TCRdb, not the authors. For this sample there are 420,000 or so distinct CDR3 sequences; approximately 16% appear just once. Together, the top ten hold about a quarter of the sample.

The CDR3 numbers 15 residues from cysteine through phenylalanine. Only the CDR3 part of the read is kept: 45 bases, read in frame from the first base. The germline V gene specifies MGHRA as CDR1 and YSYEKL as CDR2. The junction shows trimming of 4 bases on V and 0 bases on J, plus 10 bases between the germline ends. These records were also assigned to another study, of T cells in Graves' hyperthyroidism and ophthalmopathy. That second publication adds: Stable Graves' hyperthyroidism was defined as no progression to ophthalmopathy during 18 months of follow-up. The hyperthyroidism patients were between 18 and 65 years old and newly diagnosed, with a disease duration of less than 2 months. Patients with uncontrolled infections, other autoimmune diseases, pregnancy or lactation were excluded. Diagnoses were based on clinical symptoms, serum thyroxine and TRAb, thyroid ultrasound and orbital computed tomography. For the first round of RT-PCR on the TCR CDR3, the HTBI primer set was used together with the Qiagen OneStep RT-PCR kit. Most expanded thyroid clonotypes (frequency above 0.001) were also detected in blood, a finding suggesting that blood repertoires may reflect thyroid immune responses. Ophthalmopathy was separated from stable hyperthyroidism by a 13 V-J signature model, with over 85% sensitivity and about 81% specificity obtained in cross-validation and 80%/75% obtained in testing. In validation, progression to ophthalmopathy was predicted by the model with nearly 71% sensitivity and approximately 78% specificity, a median of around 6.5 months before onset. To identify distinguishing TCR V-J signatures, a discovery cohort of around 98 patients was used, comprising 40 to 45 with Graves' ophthalmopathy and around 60 with stable Graves' hyperthyroidism. Prospective prediction of ophthalmopathy was tested in an independent validation cohort consisting of some 18 hyperthyroidism patients and some 16 patients who later progressed to ophthalmopathy. The 100 discovery patients were divided at random into training and test sets in a 7:3 ratio. In addition, the study compared T-cell repertoires in thyroid tissue and in blood from six Graves' hyperthyroidism patients. Following sampling, methimazole starting at 30 mg daily was given to hyperthyroidism patients, and high-dose intravenous methylprednisolone was given to ophthalmopathy patients. Libraries were constructed in a second round of multiplex PCR, after which size selection and purification were performed. The libraries were sequenced on an Illumina HiSeq2000 using paired-end 100 bp reads. Raw data were processed with SOAPnuke, discarding reads with adapters, uncalled bases, mean Phred below 15, or no exact constant-primer or identifier match. High-quality paired reads were merged with COPE v1.2.5, and unique nucleotide sequences were defined as clonotypes. MiTCR v1.1 was used to align the clonotypes against IMGT TRBV, TRBD and TRBJ reference segments. Analysis was restricted to V-J combinations with a frequency above 0.0001, which covered approximately 99% of repertoires. The TCS score was defined as the ratio of F50 (clonal expansion) to E x V (chaos), calculated using BLOSUM62-based TCRdist between CDR3 peptides within each V-J. Welch's t-statistics and random forest reduced 450 to 600 V-J features to 13, which were used in a naive Bayes classifier (R e1071). Sample size was not statistically predetermined, and blinding of investigators to group allocation was not performed. The paper describes TCR Vbeta CDR3 sequencing of 140 or so peripheral blood samples, made up of 43 ophthalmopathy patients, some 80 hyperthyroidism patients and 17 progressor patients.

This chain is built from TRBV4-1 and TRBJ1-5, with the D gene call left open. The receptor was isolated from a woman aged 18-30 years with Graves disease. Donor details come from another sample of the same person, matched by shared clones. Sequencing used peripheral blood mononuclear cells (PBMCs), obtained at new diagnosis, from a patient treated with antithyroid drugs. The CDR3 has the sequence CASSPDWNSNQPQHF. The DNA reads TGCGCCAGCAGCCCCGACTGGAATAGCAATCAGCCCCAGCATTTT.